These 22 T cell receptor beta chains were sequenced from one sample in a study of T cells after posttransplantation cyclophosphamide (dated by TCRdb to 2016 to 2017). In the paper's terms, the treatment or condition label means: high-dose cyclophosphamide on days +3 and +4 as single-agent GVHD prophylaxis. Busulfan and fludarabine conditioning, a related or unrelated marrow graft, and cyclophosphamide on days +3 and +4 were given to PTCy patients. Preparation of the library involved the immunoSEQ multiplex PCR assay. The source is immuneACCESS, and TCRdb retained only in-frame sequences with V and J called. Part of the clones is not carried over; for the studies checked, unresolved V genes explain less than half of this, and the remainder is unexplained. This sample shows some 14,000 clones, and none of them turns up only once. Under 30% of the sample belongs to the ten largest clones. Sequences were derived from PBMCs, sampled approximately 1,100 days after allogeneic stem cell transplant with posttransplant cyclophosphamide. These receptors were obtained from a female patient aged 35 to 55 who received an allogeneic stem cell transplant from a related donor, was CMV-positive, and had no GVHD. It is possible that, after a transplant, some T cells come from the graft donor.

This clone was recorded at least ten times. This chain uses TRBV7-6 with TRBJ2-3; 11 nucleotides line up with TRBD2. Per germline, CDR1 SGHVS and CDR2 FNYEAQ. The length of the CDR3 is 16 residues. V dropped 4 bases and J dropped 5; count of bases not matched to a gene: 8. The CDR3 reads CASSSPLAGEQDTQYF. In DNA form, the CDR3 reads TGTGCCAGCAGCTCCCCACTAGCGGGGGAGCAAGATACGCAGTATTTT.

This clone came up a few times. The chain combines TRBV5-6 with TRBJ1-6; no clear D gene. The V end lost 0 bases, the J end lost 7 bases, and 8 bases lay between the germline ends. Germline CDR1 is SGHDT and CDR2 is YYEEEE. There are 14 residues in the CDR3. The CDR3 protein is CASSLGHQNSPLHF. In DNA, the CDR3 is TGTGCCAGCAGCTTGGGACATCAGAATTCACCCCTCCACTTT.

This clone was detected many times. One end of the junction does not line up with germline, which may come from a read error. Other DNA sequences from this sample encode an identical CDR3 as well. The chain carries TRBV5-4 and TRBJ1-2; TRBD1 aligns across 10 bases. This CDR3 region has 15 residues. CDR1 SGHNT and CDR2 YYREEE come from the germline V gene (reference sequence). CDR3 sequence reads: CASSLGDDRGQGYTF. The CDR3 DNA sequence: TGCGCCAGCAGCTTGGGGGACGACAGGGGGCAAGGCTACACCTTC.

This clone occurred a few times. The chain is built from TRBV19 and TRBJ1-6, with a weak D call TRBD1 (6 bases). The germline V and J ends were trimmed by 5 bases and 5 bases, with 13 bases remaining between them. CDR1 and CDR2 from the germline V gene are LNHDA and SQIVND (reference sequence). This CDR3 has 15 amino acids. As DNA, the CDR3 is TGTGCCAGTAGTTCTCGGACAGCCAATAATTCACCCCTCCACTTT. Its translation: CASSSRTANNSPLHF.

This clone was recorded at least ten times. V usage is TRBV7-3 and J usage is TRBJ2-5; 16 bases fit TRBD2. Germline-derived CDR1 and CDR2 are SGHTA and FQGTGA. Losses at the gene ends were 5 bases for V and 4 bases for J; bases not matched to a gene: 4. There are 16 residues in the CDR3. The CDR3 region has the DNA TGTGCCAGCAGCCCGGGACTAGCGGGGGGGCCAGAGACCCAGTACTTC. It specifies CASSPGLAGGPETQYF.

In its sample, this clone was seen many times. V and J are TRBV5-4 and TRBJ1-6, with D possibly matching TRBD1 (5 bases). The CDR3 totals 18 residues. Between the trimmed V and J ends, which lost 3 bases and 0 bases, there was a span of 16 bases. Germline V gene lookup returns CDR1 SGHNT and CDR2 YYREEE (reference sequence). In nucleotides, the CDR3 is TGTGCCAGCAGCTGGAGGGGTCATGGAAACTCCTATAATTCACCCCTCCACTTT. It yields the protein CASSWRGHGNSYNSPLHF. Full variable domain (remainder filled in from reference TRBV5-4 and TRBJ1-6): ETGVTQSPTHLIKTRGQQVTLRCSSQSGHNTVSWYQQALGQGPQFIFQYYREEENGRGNFPPRFSGLQFPNYSSELNVNALELDDSALYLCASSWRGHGNSYNSPLHFGNGTRLTVT.

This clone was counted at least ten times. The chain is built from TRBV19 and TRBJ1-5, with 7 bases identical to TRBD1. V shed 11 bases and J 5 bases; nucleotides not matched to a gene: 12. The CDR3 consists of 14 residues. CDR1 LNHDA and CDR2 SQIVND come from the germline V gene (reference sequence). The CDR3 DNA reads TGTGCCTCCAAAAACAGGGGTATGGATCAGCCCCAGCATTTT. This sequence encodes CASKNRGMDQPQHF.

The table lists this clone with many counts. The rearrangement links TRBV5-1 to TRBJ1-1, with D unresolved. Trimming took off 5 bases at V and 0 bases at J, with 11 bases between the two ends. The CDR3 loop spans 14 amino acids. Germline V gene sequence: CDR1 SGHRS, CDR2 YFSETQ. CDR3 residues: CASRYGLMNTEAFF. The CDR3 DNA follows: TGCGCCAGCAGATACGGACTGATGAACACTGAAGCTTTCTTT.

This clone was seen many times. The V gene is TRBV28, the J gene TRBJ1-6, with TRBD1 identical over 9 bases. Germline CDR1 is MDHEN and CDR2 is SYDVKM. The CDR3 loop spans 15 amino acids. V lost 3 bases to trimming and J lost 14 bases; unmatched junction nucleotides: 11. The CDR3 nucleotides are TGTGCCAGCAGTTTGATCCATGGACAGGGGATGTCCCTCCACTTT. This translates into CASSLIHGQGMSLHF.

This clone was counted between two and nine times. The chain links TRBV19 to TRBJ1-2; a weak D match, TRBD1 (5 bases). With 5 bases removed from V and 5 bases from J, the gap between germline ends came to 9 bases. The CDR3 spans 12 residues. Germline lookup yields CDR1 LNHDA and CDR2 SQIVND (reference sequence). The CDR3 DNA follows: TGTGCCAGTAGTCTCGGGGGGTATGGCTACACCTTC. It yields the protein CASSLGGYGYTF.

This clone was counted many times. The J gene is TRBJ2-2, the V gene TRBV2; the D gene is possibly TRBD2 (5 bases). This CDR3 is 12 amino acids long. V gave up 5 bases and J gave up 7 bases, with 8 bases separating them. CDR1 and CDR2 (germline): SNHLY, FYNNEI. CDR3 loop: CASSQEVGELFF. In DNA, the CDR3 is TGTGCCAGCAGTCAGGAGGTCGGGGAGCTGTTTTTT.

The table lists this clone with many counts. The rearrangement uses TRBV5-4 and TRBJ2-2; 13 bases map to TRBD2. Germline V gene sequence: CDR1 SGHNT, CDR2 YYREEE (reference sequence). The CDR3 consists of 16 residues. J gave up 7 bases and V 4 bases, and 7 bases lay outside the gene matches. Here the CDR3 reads CASSLGTSGTLGELFF. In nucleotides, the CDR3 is TGTGCCAGCAGCCTCGGGACTAGCGGGACCCTCGGGGAGCTGTTTTTT.

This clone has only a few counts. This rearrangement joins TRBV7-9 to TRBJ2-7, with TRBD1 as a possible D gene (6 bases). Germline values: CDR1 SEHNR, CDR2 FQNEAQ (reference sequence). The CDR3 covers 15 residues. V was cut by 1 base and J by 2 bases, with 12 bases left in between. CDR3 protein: CASSLVQGFTYEQYF. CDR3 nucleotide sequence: TGTGCCAGCAGCTTAGTCCAGGGGTTTACCTACGAGCAGTACTTC.

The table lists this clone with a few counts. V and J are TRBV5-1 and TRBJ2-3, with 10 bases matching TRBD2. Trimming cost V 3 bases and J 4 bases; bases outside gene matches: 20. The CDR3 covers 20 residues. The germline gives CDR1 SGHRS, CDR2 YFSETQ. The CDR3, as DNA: TGCGCCAGCAGCTCCCGACTAGCGGGCCGGCGAGATCTCTTCCCAGATACGCAGTATTTT. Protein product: CASSSRLAGRRDLFPDTQYF.

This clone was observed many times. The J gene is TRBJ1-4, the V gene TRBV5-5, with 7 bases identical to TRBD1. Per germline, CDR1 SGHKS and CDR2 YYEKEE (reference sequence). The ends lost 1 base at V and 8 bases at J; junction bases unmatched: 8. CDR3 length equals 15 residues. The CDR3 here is CASSLWATGREKLFF. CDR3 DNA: TGTGCCAGCAGCTTGTGGGCGACAGGGAGGGAAAAACTGTTTTTT. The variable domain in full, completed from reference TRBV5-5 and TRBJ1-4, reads DAGVTQSPTHLIKTRGQQVTLRCSPISGHKSVSWYQQVLGQGPQFIFQYYEKEERGRGNFPDRFSARQFPNYSSELNVNALLLGDSALYLCASSLWATGREKLFFGSGTQLSVL.

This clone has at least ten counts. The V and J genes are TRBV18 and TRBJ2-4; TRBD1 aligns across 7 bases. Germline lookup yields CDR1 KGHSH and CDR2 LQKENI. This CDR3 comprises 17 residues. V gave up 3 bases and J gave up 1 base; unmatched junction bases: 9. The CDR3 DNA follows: TGTGCCAGCTCACCCCCGTTTACAGGGGTGGCCAAAAACATTCAGTACTTC. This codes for CASSPPFTGVAKNIQYF.

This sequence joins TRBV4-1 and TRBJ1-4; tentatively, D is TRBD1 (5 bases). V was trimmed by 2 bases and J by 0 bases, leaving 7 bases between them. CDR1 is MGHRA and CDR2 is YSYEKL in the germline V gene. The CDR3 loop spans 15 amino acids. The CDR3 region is CASSQPGTTNEKLFF. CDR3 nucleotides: TGCGCCAGCAGCCAACCAGGGACAACTAATGAAAAACTGTTTTTT.

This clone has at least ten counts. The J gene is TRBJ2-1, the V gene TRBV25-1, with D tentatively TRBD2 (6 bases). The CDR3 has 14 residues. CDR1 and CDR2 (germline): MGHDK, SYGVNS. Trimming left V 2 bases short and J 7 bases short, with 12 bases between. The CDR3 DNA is TGTGCCAGCAGTGAAGAGCTAGCGAGAAATGAGCAGTTCTTC. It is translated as CASSEELARNEQFF. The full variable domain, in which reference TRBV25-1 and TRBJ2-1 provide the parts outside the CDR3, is EADIYQTPRYLVIGTGKKITLECSQTMGHDKMYWYQQDPGMELHLIHYSYGVNSTEKGDLSSESTVSRIRTEHFPLTLESARPSHTSQYLCASSEELARNEQFFGPGTRLTVL.

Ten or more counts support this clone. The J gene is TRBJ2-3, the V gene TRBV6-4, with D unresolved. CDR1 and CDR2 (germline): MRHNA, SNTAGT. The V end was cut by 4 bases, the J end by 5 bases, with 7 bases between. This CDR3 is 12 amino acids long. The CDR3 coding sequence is TGTGCCAGCAGTGCCGGCGGAGATACGCAGTATTTT. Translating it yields CASSAGGDTQYF.

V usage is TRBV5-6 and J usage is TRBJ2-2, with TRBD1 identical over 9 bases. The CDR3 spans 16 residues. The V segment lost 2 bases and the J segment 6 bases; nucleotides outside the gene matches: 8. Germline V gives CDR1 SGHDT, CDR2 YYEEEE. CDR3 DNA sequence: TGTGCCAGCAGCTTTCCGGGACAGGGTTCCGCCGGGGAGCTGTTTTTT. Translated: CASSFPGQGSAGELFF. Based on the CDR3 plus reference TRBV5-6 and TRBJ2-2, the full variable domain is DAGVTQSPTHLIKTRGQQVTLRCSPKSGHDTVSWYQQALGQGPQFIFQYYEEEERQRGNFPDRFSGHQFPNYSSELNVNALLLGDSALYLCASSFPGQGSAGELFFGEGSRLTVL.

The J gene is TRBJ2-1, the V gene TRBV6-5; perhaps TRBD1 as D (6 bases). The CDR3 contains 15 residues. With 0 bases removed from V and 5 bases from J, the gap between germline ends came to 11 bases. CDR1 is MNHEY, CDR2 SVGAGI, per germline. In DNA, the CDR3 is TGTGCCAGCAGTTACTCCCAGGGACACCACAATGAGCAGTTCTTC. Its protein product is CASSYSQGHHNEQFF.

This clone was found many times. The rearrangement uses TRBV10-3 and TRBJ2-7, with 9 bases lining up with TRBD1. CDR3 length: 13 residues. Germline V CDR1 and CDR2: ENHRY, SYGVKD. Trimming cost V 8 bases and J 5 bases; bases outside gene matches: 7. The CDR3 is CAIYGTGTNEQYF. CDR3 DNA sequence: TGTGCCATCTACGGGACAGGGACAAACGAGCAGTACTTC.